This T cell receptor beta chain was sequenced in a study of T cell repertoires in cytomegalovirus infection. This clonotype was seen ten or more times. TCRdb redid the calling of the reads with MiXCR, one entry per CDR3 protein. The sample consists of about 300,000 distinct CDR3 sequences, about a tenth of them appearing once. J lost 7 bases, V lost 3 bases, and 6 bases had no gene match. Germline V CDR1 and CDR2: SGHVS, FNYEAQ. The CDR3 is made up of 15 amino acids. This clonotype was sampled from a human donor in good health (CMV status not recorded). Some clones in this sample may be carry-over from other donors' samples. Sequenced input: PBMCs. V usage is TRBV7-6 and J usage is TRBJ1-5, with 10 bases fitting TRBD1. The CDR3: CASSFGTGVGQPQHF. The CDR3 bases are TGTGCCAGCAGCTTCGGGACAGGGGTCGGCCAGCCCCAGCATTTT.